Listed here are 32 T cell receptor beta chains from one sample, sequenced in a study of blood T cell repertoires in COVID-19. The table came from immunoSEQ multiplex PCR; TCRdb's copy has only in-frame clones and leaves some out. Among approximately 390,000 clones listed, around 87% were seen once. The sample consisted of PBMCs or T cells enriched from blood (not recorded which). All receptors come from a woman in her fifties or sixties who had recovered from COVID-19.

V gene TRBV3-1 (or the pseudogene TRBV3-2) combines with J gene TRBJ2-1; D uncertain. With 2 bases removed from V and 15 bases from J, the gap between germline ends came to 14 bases. CDR1 LGHDT and CDR2 YNNKEL come from the germline V gene (reference sequence). This CDR3 is built from 12 residues. In DNA form, the CDR3 reads TGTGCCAGCAGCCAACTTAGCCTCCCATCGTTCTTC. Translation: CASSQLSLPSFF.

The CDR3 nucleotides are TGTGCCAGTAGTCCCTCTCCGGGACTAGCCGCGAGAGGGGAGCTGTTTTTT. This gives the protein CASSPSPGLAARGELFF. The rearrangement uses TRBV19 and TRBJ2-2; the match to TRBD2 covers 9 bases. From germline, CDR1 is LNHDA and CDR2 SQIVND (reference sequence). This CDR3 has 17 amino acids. The V segment lost 5 bases and the J segment 8 bases; nucleotides outside the gene matches: 15.

CDR3: CASSEATLGLNQPQHF. The CDR3 nucleotides read TGTGCCAGCAGTGAAGCAACCTTGGGCCTAAATCAGCCCCAGCATTTT. This chain joins TRBV6-1 and TRBJ1-5, with unresolved D. This CDR3 comprises 16 residues. CDR1 and CDR2 from the germline V gene are MNHNS and SASEGT. Trimming stripped 0 bases from V and 4 bases from J, with 13 bases between.

The rearrangement joins TRBV7-2 to TRBJ1-5; no firm D call. CDR1 SGHTA and CDR2 FQGNSA come from the germline V gene. This CDR3 has 14 residues. Trimming removed 5 bases at V and 1 base at J, with 9 bases between. The CDR3, as DNA: TGTGCCAGCAGCCAACAGAGAAGCAATCAGCCCCAGCATTTT. It encodes CASSQQRSNQPQHF.

This rearrangement joins TRBV18 to TRBJ2-1, with 7 bases that match TRBD2. The CDR3 is 15 residues long. In germline, CDR1 is KGHSH, CDR2 LQKENI. V trimming: 1 base; J trimming: 6 bases; junction bases outside the gene matches: 6. The CDR3 DNA reads as TGTGCCAGCTCACCACGTGCAGCGGGGATCAATGAGCAGTTCTTC. The encoded protein is CASSPRAAGINEQFF.

The J gene is TRBJ2-3, the V gene TRBV6-5; 8 nucleotides agree with TRBD2. From germline, CDR1 is MNHEY and CDR2 SVGAGI. The CDR3 is made up of 16 amino acids. V lost 3 bases to trimming and J lost 6 bases; unmatched junction nucleotides: 11. CDR3 region: CASSYNGGARSDTQYF. As DNA, the CDR3 is TGTGCCAGCAGTTATAACGGGGGGGCCCGATCGGATACGCAGTATTTT.

CDR3 nucleotide sequence: TGTGCCAGCAGCTTAGGAGGGTCCGTGCAGCCCCAGCATTTT. Its translation is CASSLGGSVQPQHF. The rearrangement links TRBV7-9 to TRBJ1-5; unclear D gene. This CDR3 spans 14 amino acids. Germline V gene lookup returns CDR1 SEHNR and CDR2 FQNEAQ (reference sequence). Trimming took off 1 base at V and 7 bases at J, with 11 bases between the two ends.

This clone has just one count. The CDR3 region is CASSPRTGTHYGYTF. The CDR3 nucleotides are TGTGCCAGCAGCCCTCGGACAGGGACTCACTATGGCTACACCTTC. This chain uses TRBV7-3 with TRBJ1-2; the match to TRBD1 covers 8 bases. Trimming took 5 bases from V and 3 from J; bases not matched to a gene: 8. This CDR3 has 15 amino acids. Germline CDR1 is SGHTA and CDR2 is FQGTGA.

The J gene is TRBJ2-1, the V gene TRBV29-1; 9 positions match TRBD2. J gave up 14 bases and V 6 bases, and 11 bases lay outside the gene matches. Germline V gene data show CDR1 as SQVTM and CDR2 as ANQGSEA. This CDR3 is 12 amino acids long. CDR3 loop: CSVVVAGDDKFF. DNA for the CDR3: TGCAGCGTCGTGGTAGCGGGGGACGATAAGTTCTTC.

The rearrangement uses TRBV19 and TRBJ1-2; D is possibly TRBD1 (6 bases). This CDR3 contains 14 residues. V was shortened by 5 bases and J by 4 bases, with 14 bases between the two germline ends. Germline loops: CDR1 LNHDA, CDR2 SQIVND (reference sequence). The CDR3 loop is CASSPRTAFYGYTF. DNA for the CDR3: TGTGCCAGTAGTCCTCGGACAGCTTTCTATGGCTACACCTTC.

V gene TRBV5-1 combines with J gene TRBJ1-4; a possible D gene is TRBD1 (6 bases). The CDR3 runs to 16 residues. V was cut by 1 base and J by 13 bases, with 23 bases left in between. Germline V gene lookup returns CDR1 SGHRS and CDR2 YFSETQ. CDR3 nucleotide sequence: TGCGCCAGCAGCTTGCCCCAGGGGTCCGCGGTTGCTCGACTGTTTTTT. This sequence encodes CASSLPQGSAVARLFF.

CDR3 residues: CASSQITGIEQYF. The CDR3 coding sequence is TGCGCCAGCAGCCAAATCACAGGGATCGAGCAGTACTTC. This chain connects TRBV5-1 to TRBJ2-7, with D maybe TRBD1 (6 bases). Germline V gene data show CDR1 as SGHRS and CDR2 as YFSETQ. The V end lost 4 bases, the J end lost 6 bases, and 14 bases lay between the germline ends. The CDR3 has 13 amino acids.

The rearrangement joins TRBV28 to TRBJ1-1; D possibly corresponds to TRBD1 (5 bases). V lost 2 bases to trimming and J lost 10 bases, with 8 bases between them. The CDR3 is made up of 11 amino acids. Germline V gene data show CDR1 as MDHEN and CDR2 as SYDVKM. Here the CDR3 reads CASSLNGGAFF. The CDR3 region has the DNA TGTGCCAGCAGTTTAAACGGGGGAGCTTTCTTT.

This chain links TRBV5-1 with TRBJ2-4; TRBD1 matches 9 bases. J gave up 9 bases and V 0 bases, and 7 bases lay outside the gene matches. CDR3 length: 15 amino acids. Germline values: CDR1 SGHRS, CDR2 YFSETQ. The CDR3 DNA is TGCGCCAGCAGCTTGGACACAGGGGGCATTAGCATTCAGTACTTC. This gives the protein CASSLDTGGISIQYF.

This clone was recorded only once. This chain uses TRBV2 with TRBJ1-5; 7 positions agree with TRBD1. V was clipped by 5 bases and J by 5 bases; unmatched bases: 6. Germline values: CDR1 SNHLY, CDR2 FYNNEI. The CDR3 runs to 14 residues. The CDR3 nucleotides read TGTGCCAGCAGTAGAAGACAGGGCCATCAGCCCCAGCATTTT. Residues: CASSRRQGHQPQHF.

The chain uses TRBV19 and TRBJ2-7; tentatively, D is TRBD2 (6 bases). The germline V and J ends were trimmed by 4 bases and 3 bases, with 13 bases remaining between them. CDR1 is LNHDA and CDR2 is SQIVND in the germline V gene (reference sequence). There are 14 residues in the CDR3. CDR3 sequence: CASSRTGEFYEQYF. CDR3 coding DNA: TGTGCCAGTAGTAGGACGGGAGAATTCTACGAGCAGTACTTC.

The V and J genes are TRBV28 and TRBJ1-3; possible D gene TRBD1, 5 bases. V lost 7 bases to trimming and J lost 1 base, with 14 bases between them. CDR3 length: 15 residues. Germline loops: CDR1 MDHEN, CDR2 SYDVKM. The CDR3 loop reads CASTSAGGSGNTIYF. The CDR3 nucleotides are TGTGCCAGCACCTCCGCCGGGGGTTCTGGAAACACCATATATTTT.

V gene TRBV11-2 combines with J gene TRBJ1-2; maybe TRBD1 (6 bases). Germline CDR1 reads SGHAT; CDR2 reads FQNNGV. The V and J ends lost 6 bases and 8 bases respectively, with 13 bases between them. CDR3 length: 12 residues. DNA for the CDR3: TGTGCCAGCAGGAATACAGGGAGCGGCTACACCTTC. This gives the protein CASRNTGSGYTF.

The J gene is TRBJ1-4, the V gene TRBV12-5; 8 positions agree with TRBD1. The CDR3 contains 15 residues. The germline V gene has CDR1 LGHNT and CDR2 FRNRAP. The ends lost 6 bases at V and 3 bases at J; junction bases unmatched: 6. The CDR3 DNA reads as TGTGCTAGTGGCCAATCAGGGGGCGCTAATGAAAAACTGTTTTTT. Protein: CASGQSGGANEKLFF. Full variable domain (outside the CDR3, taken from reference TRBV12-5 and TRBJ1-4): DARVTQTPRHKVTEMGQEVTMRCQPILGHNTVFWYRQTMMQGLELLAYFRNRAPLDDSGMPKDRFSAEMPDATLATLKIQPSEPRDSAVYFCASGQSGGANEKLFFGSGTQLSVL.

The chain combines TRBV9 with TRBJ1-2, with 12 bases lining up with TRBD1. V gave up 4 bases and J gave up 6 bases; unmatched junction bases: 16. Germline lookup yields CDR1 SGDLS and CDR2 YYNGEE. The CDR3 spans 18 residues. The CDR3 here is CASSYRWDRGREEDGYTF. The CDR3 region has the DNA TGTGCCAGCAGCTACCGATGGGACAGGGGGCGCGAAGAGGATGGCTACACCTTC.

The chain has TRBV4-1 and TRBJ1-6; a possible D gene is TRBD1 (5 bases). Germline loops: CDR1 MGHRA, CDR2 YSYEKL. The CDR3 is 18 amino acids. V lost 1 base and J lost 0, with 13 bases in between. The CDR3 DNA is TGCGCCAGCAGCCAAGCCACCTGGGGGGACTCCTATAATTCACCCCTCCACTTT. Translated: CASSQATWGDSYNSPLHF.

In this sample, this clone turned up once. The chain combines TRBV6-2 or TRBV6-3 with TRBJ1-1; D is ambiguous. The length of the CDR3 is 14 residues. Trimming took off 4 bases at V and 2 bases at J, with 11 bases between the two ends. Per the germline V gene, CDR1 is MNHEY and CDR2 is SVGEGT. The CDR3 region is CASSFRVSNTEAFF. DNA for the CDR3: TGTGCCAGCAGTTTTCGGGTTTCCAACACTGAAGCTTTCTTT.

This clone has only a few counts. The chain combines TRBV5-1 with TRBJ2-2; no firm D call. V gave up 1 base and J gave up 4 bases, with 8 bases separating them. The V gene's germline CDR1 is SGHRS and CDR2 YFSETQ. The CDR3 has 14 amino acids. CDR3 bases: TGCGCCAGCAGCTTGTCCTCGGGCACCGGGGAGCTGTTTTTT. Translation: CASSLSSGTGELFF.

The V call is TRBV5-1, the J call TRBJ1-1, with D perhaps TRBD1 (6 bases). V lost 5 bases and J lost 1, with 12 bases in between. The V gene's germline CDR1 is SGHRS and CDR2 YFSETQ. The CDR3 has 14 residues. The CDR3 region has the DNA TGCGCCAGCAGGCCCCCCAGGGGGAACACTGAAGCTTTCTTT. The encoded protein is CASRPPRGNTEAFF.

This chain links TRBV7-8 with TRBJ2-2; D call uncertain. Germline values: CDR1 SGHVS, CDR2 FQNEAQ. This CDR3 is built from 15 residues. V lost 4 bases and J 0 bases, leaving 9 bases between the germline ends. In DNA form, the CDR3 reads TGTGCCAGCAGCTCTACCGAAGCGAACACCGGGGAGCTGTTTTTT. It translates to CASSSTEANTGELFF.

The chain recombines TRBV4-3 with TRBJ1-1; possibly TRBD1 for D (6 bases). The CDR3 extends over 16 amino acids. Germline CDR1 and CDR2: LGHNA and YSLEER. The germline V and J ends were trimmed by 0 bases and 2 bases, with 13 bases remaining between them. CDR3 residues: CASSQDPTGLNTEAFF. The CDR3 bases are TGCGCCAGCAGCCAAGATCCAACAGGGCTCAACACTGAAGCTTTCTTT.

J is TRBJ1-4 and V is TRBV7-3, with D hard to call. Trimming removed 0 bases at V and 5 bases at J, with 19 bases between. CDR1 and CDR2 from the germline V gene are SGHTA and FQGTGA. The CDR3 is made up of 18 amino acids. CDR3 sequence: CASSLTPSMRGPNEKLFF. The CDR3 DNA reads TGTGCCAGCAGCTTAACCCCCAGTATGAGAGGGCCCAATGAAAAACTGTTTTTT.

The chain combines TRBV4-3 with TRBJ1-1; 8 bases align to TRBD1. The CDR3 sequence is 13 residues long. Germline V gives CDR1 LGHNA, CDR2 YSLEER. With 8 bases clipped from V and 0 bases from J, the junction kept 2 bases outside the gene matches. CDR3 sequence reads: CASGQGMNTEAFF. CDR3 DNA: TGCGCCAGCGGACAGGGTATGAACACTGAAGCTTTCTTT.

The V call is TRBV19, the J call TRBJ2-1; a possible D gene is TRBD1 (5 bases). This CDR3 spans 15 amino acids. The V gene lost 5 bases and the J gene lost 8 bases, with 19 bases spanning the gap. CDR1 LNHDA and CDR2 SQIVND come from the germline V gene (reference sequence). CDR3 in DNA: TGTGCCAGTAGTTACTCAGGGTCGAAGCCCGATGAGCAGTTCTTC. It encodes CASSYSGSKPDEQFF.

The chain uses TRBV23-1 and TRBJ2-6; D gene unclear. TRBV23-1 is labeled an ORF, and its function is uncertain. Trimming removed 0 bases from V and 7 bases from J, with 31 bases in between. The length of the CDR3 is 22 residues. The CDR3 loop is CASSQSLSLEVSQLATANVLTF. The CDR3 DNA follows: TGCGCCAGCAGTCAATCTCTATCACTTGAGGTTTCGCAGTTGGCGACCGCCAACGTCCTGACTTTC.

The CDR3 protein is CASSLLTSTGVAQPQHF. CDR3 nucleotide sequence: TGTGCCAGCAGTTTATTAACATCCACAGGGGTGGCTCAGCCCCAGCATTTT. The gene calls are TRBV27 and TRBJ1-5; TRBD1 aligns across 7 bases. V lost 1 base to trimming and J lost 6 bases; unmatched junction nucleotides: 12. The length of the CDR3 is 17 residues. Germline V gene data show CDR1 as MNHEY and CDR2 as SMNVEV (reference sequence).

V is TRBV7-9 and J is TRBJ1-2; 8 bases align to TRBD1. Trimming at V came to 3 bases and at J to 8 bases, leaving 8 bases not matched to a gene. The CDR3 sequence is 14 residues long. Per germline, CDR1 SEHNR and CDR2 FQNEAQ (reference sequence). This CDR3 is CASSFPGGVRGYTF. DNA of the CDR3: TGTGCCAGCAGCTTCCCAGGGGGCGTTCGGGGCTACACCTTC.